This TCR beta chain is drawn from a study of Tregs in tolerant kidney transplant recipients. This clone was observed once. Trimming took 0 bases from V and 3 from J; bases not matched to a gene: 4. There are 15 residues in the CDR3. Germline CDR1 is LNHDA and CDR2 is SQIVND (reference sequence). Using immunoSEQ multiplex PCR, the repertoire was profiled, and TCRdb retains in-frame clones only, with some absent. Here the sample spans about 77,000 clones, 95% to 98% being singletons. The V call is TRBV19, the J call TRBJ2-5; 7 bases fit TRBD1. This specimen was CD4+ T cells from blood, taken before the transplant. The receptor comes from a human donor who received a combined kidney and bone marrow transplant. For the CDR3, the DNA is TGTGCCAGTAGTATAGACAGGGGGTTTAAAGAGACCCAGTACTTC. It specifies CASSIDRGFKETQYF.